A selection of T cell receptor beta chains follows, all from one sample in a study of post-analysis software for immune sequencing data. TCRdb re-called the PCR reads with MiXCR, one entry per CDR3 protein. The sample has 750,000 to 950,000 distinct CDR3 sequences, approximately 53% seen once. Specimen: blood. These receptors were collected from a girl aged 10-17 years with multiple sclerosis. Both conserved end residues are part of each CDR3. A D gene is named only where the DNA matches it firmly. Some rows mark clone size as missing; the rest say once, few, many or name a class of expanded clone.

size,V,D,J,DNA,CDR3
few,TRBV10-3,NA,TRBJ2-1,TGTGCCATCAGTGAGCCCTTGGCGGATCAGTTCTTC,CAISEPLADQFF
NA,TRBV10-2,TRBD2,TRBJ2-2,TGCGCCAGCAGTGAGTCGTGGACTAGCGGTAACACCGGGGAGCTGTTTTTT,CASSESWTSGNTGELFF
NA,TRBV7-2,NA,TRBJ1-1,TGTGCCAGCAGCTCAGCAGGAGGGTTGGTAGCTTTCTTT,CASSSAGGLVAFF
NA,TRBV9,TRBD2,TRBJ2-1,TGTGCCAGCAGCGCACCTAGCGGGAGCTGGAATGAGCAGTTCTTC,CASSAPSGSWNEQFF
few,TRBV19,NA,TRBJ2-7,TGTGCCAGTAGTATGTCCGGTGGTTACGAGCAGTACTTC,CASSMSGGYEQYF
NA,TRBV12-5,NA,TRBJ2-1,TGTGCTAGTGGTTTGGTACAGGGAACCTACAATGAGCAGTTCTTC,CASGLVQGTYNEQFF
NA,TRBV6-5,TRBD1,TRBJ1-6,TGTGCCAGCAGAACCGGGACAGGGGCCACGGCTTCACCCCTCCACTTT,CASRTGTGATASPLHF
NA,TRBV3-1,TRBD2,TRBJ2-7,TGTGCCAGCAGCCAAGTCGGCGGGGGGGCCTACGAGCAGTACTTC,CASSQVGGGAYEQYF
NA,TRBV20-1,NA,TRBJ2-3,TGCAGTGCTAGAGTCCCCCGGCCTAGCACAGATACGCAGTGTTTT,CSARVPRPSTDTQCF
few,TRBV29-1,NA,TRBJ1-2,TGCAGCGTTGAGAGGGAGCCGGGGGGCTATGGCTACACCTTC,CSVEREPGGYGYTF
NA,TRBV6-6,NA,TRBJ1-5,TGTGCCAGCACCCAGGGAAAATTTACCAATCAGCCCCAGCATTTT,CASTQGKFTNQPQHF
NA,TRBV10-3,TRBD2,TRBJ2-2,TGTGCCATCAGTGGCGCGGGAGGGAAGTTGGACACCGGGGAGCTGTTTTTT,CAISGAGGKLDTGELFF
NA,TRBV6-5,TRBD2,TRBJ2-7,TGTGCCAGCAGTTACAGGACTAGCGGGGGGGCCTACGAGCAGTACTTC,CASSYRTSGGAYEQYF
few,TRBV12-5,NA,TRBJ2-5,TGTGCTAGTGCCACCCCAGGGGTTCGGCACAATGAGCAGTACTTC,CASATPGVRHNEQYF
NA,TRBV29-1,NA,TRBJ2-7,TGCAGCGTTGGTGCGAGATGGGGGATGAGCTCCTACGAGCAGTACTTC,CSVGARWGMSSYEQYF
few,TRBV5-1,NA,TRBJ2-5,TGCGCCAGCAGCCGAGGGGGGATTGAGACCCAGTACTTC,CASSRGGIETQYF
NA,TRBV29-1,NA,TRBJ1-2,TGCAGCGTTTGGGCAGGGTATTTATATGGCTACACCTTC,CSVWAGYLYGYTF
NA,TRBV6-5,TRBD1,TRBJ1-1,TGTGCCAGCAGTCGACAGGGTTTCCTGAACACTGAAGCTTTCTTT,CASSRQGFLNTEAFF
once,TRBV18,NA,TRBJ2-7,TGTGCCAGCTCACCACGGGAGGCCCCGAGCTCCTACGAGCAGGACTTC,CASSPREAPSSYEQDF
once,TRBV27,NA,TRBJ1-2,TGTGCCAGCAGTTTACAGGGCTGGGATGGCTGCACCTTC,CASSLQGWDGCTF
NA,TRBV5-1,TRBD2,TRBJ2-7,TGCGCCAGCAGCAGCGGACTAGCGGGCTTCTACGAGCAGTACTTC,CASSSGLAGFYEQYF
few,TRBV7-3,TRBD2,TRBJ2-1,TGTGCCAGCAGCCTAGAGGGGACTAGCGGGAGAAGACTCGGTAATGAGCAGTTCTTC,CASSLEGTSGRRLGNEQFF
NA,TRBV6-1,NA,TRBJ2-7,TGTGCCAGCAGTGAAGCCCACAGAAACTACGAGCAGTACTTC,CASSEAHRNYEQYF
few,TRBV12-3/TRBV12-4,NA,TRBJ2-7,TGTGCCAGCAGCCCTGGGACGGGCGAATCCTACGAGCAGTACTTC,CASSPGTGESYEQYF
NA,TRBV29-1,TRBD2,TRBJ2-7,TGCAGCGTCGGGACTAGCGGGAGACTTGGGGAGCAGTACTTC,CSVGTSGRLGEQYF
few,TRBV3-1,TRBD1,TRBJ2-3,TGTGCCAGCAGCCAAGGGGAAGGACAGGGGACAGATACGCAGTATTTT,CASSQGEGQGTDTQYF